This TCR beta chain was recorded in a study of blood T cells in healthy people across ages. The CDR3 extends over 14 amino acids. Germline CDR1 is ENHRY and CDR2 is SYGVKD. J was trimmed by 8 bases and V by 2 bases; bases with no gene match: 5. Extraction yielded at least 6 micrograms of total RNA per sample. A second PCR, run for about 7 to 12 cycles, used a sample-barcoded 5' primer plus a J-beta primer mix. One entry per CDR3 protein results from TCRdb running MiXCR on the 5' RACE reads. The data contain about 680,000 distinct CDR3 sequences, around half of them singletons. The sequence came from a woman aged 55-69 years in good health. The sequenced material came from blood. The chain carries TRBV10-3 and TRBJ1-4, with 7 bases that match TRBD1. The CDR3 coding sequence is TGTGCCATCAGTGAGGACAGGGATCAAGAAAAACTGTTTTTT. This sequence encodes CAISEDRDQEKLFF.